A selection of T cell receptor beta chains follows, all from one sample in a study of shared clonotypes between healthy human individuals. Sequencing used immunoSEQ multiplex PCR; TCRdb keeps in-frame clones, though not all of them. Of around 700,000 clones listed, around 78% are singletons. Material: memory CD4+ T cells sorted from blood. The receptors shown here come from a young woman in good health. CDR3s leave out the opening cysteine and the closing phenylalanine or tryptophan.

CDR3aa: ASRTETGYSNQPQH; v_gene: TRBV19; j_gene: TRBJ1-5
CDR3aa: ASSEGVAGVTGELF; v_gene: TRBV4-2; j_gene: TRBJ2-2
CDR3aa: ASSGVGGGQPQH; v_gene: TRBV25-1; j_gene: TRBJ1-5
CDR3aa: ASSHPDFLDGYT; v_gene: TRBV4-1; j_gene: TRBJ1-2
CDR3aa: AWSREINSPLH; v_gene: TRBV30; j_gene: TRBJ1-6
CDR3aa: ASSSNGVANYGYT; v_gene: TRBV5-1; j_gene: TRBJ1-2
CDR3aa: ASSSTHRRRAF; v_gene: TRBV7-4; j_gene: TRBJ1-1
CDR3aa: ASSDSEDSPLH; v_gene: TRBV5-1; j_gene: TRBJ1-6
CDR3aa: ASSRAGTGASYEQY; v_gene: TRBV7-2; j_gene: TRBJ2-7
CDR3aa: ASAPGTAGNTIY; v_gene: TRBV5-1; j_gene: TRBJ1-3
CDR3aa: ASSEDFQGGD; v_gene: TRBV2; j_gene: TRBJ1-1
CDR3aa: ASSLFGGISVSEQF; v_gene: TRBV27; j_gene: TRBJ2-1
CDR3aa: ASSVHREADEQY; v_gene: TRBV19; j_gene: TRBJ2-7
CDR3aa: ASSQVASGSGYYNEQF; v_gene: TRBV4-1; j_gene: TRBJ2-1
CDR3aa: ASSQGRNYGYT; v_gene: TRBV18; j_gene: TRBJ1-2
CDR3aa: ASSVMEGRNTGELF; v_gene: TRBV9; j_gene: TRBJ2-2
CDR3aa: AWSAHYYEQY; v_gene: TRBV30; j_gene: TRBJ2-7
CDR3aa: ASSEGFSGANVLT; v_gene: TRBV25-1; j_gene: TRBJ2-6
CDR3aa: ATAGFRASGNIQY; v_gene: TRBV15; j_gene: TRBJ2-4
CDR3aa: ASSHDRTFANTGELF; v_gene: TRBV4-1; j_gene: TRBJ2-2
CDR3aa: ASSRQGSANYGYT; v_gene: TRBV14; j_gene: TRBJ1-2
CDR3aa: ASSSGTSEITDTQY; v_gene: TRBV11-2; j_gene: TRBJ2-3
CDR3aa: ASSLNRQYEQY; v_gene: TRBV18; j_gene: TRBJ2-7
CDR3aa: ASSQGTGSTYGYT; v_gene: TRBV7-9; j_gene: TRBJ1-2
CDR3aa: ASSPGGEGRNEQF; v_gene: TRBV28; j_gene: TRBJ2-1
CDR3aa: ASSLAGGYSSNYGYT; v_gene: TRBV7-8; j_gene: TRBJ1-2
CDR3aa: ASSATSGSYNEQF; v_gene: TRBV5-8; j_gene: TRBJ2-1
CDR3aa: ASSTTGGGQPQH; v_gene: TRBV19; j_gene: TRBJ1-5
CDR3aa: ASSSTWTAEAF; v_gene: TRBV7-6; j_gene: TRBJ1-1
CDR3aa: ASSTSHPSGNTIY; v_gene: TRBV6-1; j_gene: TRBJ1-3